What follows is one T cell receptor (beta chain) and its context. Original handling: Using reference gene primer amplification, nucleated cell counts were estimated. The protocol was immunoSEQ multiplex PCR, while the TCRdb copy is restricted to in-frame clones and leaves out a portion. That table is the source of V, J and clone size, and D and trimming were worked out from the DNA. The data contain around 64,000 clones, about 80% of them singletons. These data originate in a study of blood T cell repertoires in COVID-19. Study-level information: Samples of COVID-19 (acute and convalescent) were obtained from the United States, Italy and Spain. PBMCs, B-cell-depleted T cells, or T cells provided the cDNA or gDNA that made up the material.

This CDR3 has 13 amino acids. Trimming cost V 4 bases and J 3 bases, with 10 bases left between them. Material: peripheral blood. The TCR sequence derives from a man aged 60-69 years with acute or convalescent COVID-19. J is TRBJ2-7 and V is TRBV12-3 or TRBV12-4, with D possibly being TRBD2 (6 bases). The CDR3 spells CASSWGLNYEQYF. Written as DNA, the CDR3 is TGTGCCAGCAGTTGGGGACTTAACTACGAGCAGTACTTC.